This T cell receptor beta chain was sequenced during a study of OX40 agonist ivuxolimab in advanced cancers. Findings and limits, study-wide: Researchers did not establish what antigens the expanded peripheral T cells target. Compared with others, partial responders at 0.1-3.0 mg/kg displayed clonal expansion among the lowest.

Of note for this clone: What it binds is not known.

Germline CDR1 ENHRY, CDR2 SYGVKD. The CDR3 runs 14 residues. Trimming took off 2 bases at V and 2 bases at J, with 7 bases between the two ends. The assay was immunoSEQ multiplex PCR, and TCRdb's table has in-frame clones only and misses some. Found here are 65,000 to 90,000 clones, approximately 82% of them singletons; the top ten hold around 5.1%. This clonotype originated in an adult with an advanced solid tumor such as melanoma, head and neck, liver or kidney cancer. V and J are TRBV10-3 and TRBJ2-1; D is ambiguous. The material was CD4+ or CD8+ T cells sorted from blood, obtained in a trial of the OX40 agonist ivuxolimab. The CDR3: CAISEAKTYNEQFF. CDR3 sequence (DNA): TGTGCCATCAGTGAGGCCAAAACCTACAATGAGCAGTTCTTC.